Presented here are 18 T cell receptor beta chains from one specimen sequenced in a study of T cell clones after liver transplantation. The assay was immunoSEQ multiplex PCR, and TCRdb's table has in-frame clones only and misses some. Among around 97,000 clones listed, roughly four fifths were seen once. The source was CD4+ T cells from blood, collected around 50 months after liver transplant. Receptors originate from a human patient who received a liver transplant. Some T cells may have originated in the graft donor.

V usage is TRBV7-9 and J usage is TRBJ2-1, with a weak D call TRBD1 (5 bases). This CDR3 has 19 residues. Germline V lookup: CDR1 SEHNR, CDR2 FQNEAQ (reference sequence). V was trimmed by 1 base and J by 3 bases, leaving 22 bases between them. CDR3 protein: CASSLGDLLGARNYNEQFF. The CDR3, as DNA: TGTGCCAGCAGCTTAGGGGATTTGCTAGGGGCAAGGAACTACAATGAGCAGTTCTTC.

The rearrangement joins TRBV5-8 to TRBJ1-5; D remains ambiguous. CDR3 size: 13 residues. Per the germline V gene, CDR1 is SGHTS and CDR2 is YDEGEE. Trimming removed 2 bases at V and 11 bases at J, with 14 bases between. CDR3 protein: CASSFLHAEAQHF. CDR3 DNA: TGTGCCAGCAGCTTTCTACATGCCGAGGCCCAGCATTTT.

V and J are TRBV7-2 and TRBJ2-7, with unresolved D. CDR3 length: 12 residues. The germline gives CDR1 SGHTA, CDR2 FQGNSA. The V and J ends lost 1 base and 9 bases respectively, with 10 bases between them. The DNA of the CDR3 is TGTGCCAGCAGCTTAGAGGTCGGTGGGCAGTACTTC. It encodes CASSLEVGGQYF.

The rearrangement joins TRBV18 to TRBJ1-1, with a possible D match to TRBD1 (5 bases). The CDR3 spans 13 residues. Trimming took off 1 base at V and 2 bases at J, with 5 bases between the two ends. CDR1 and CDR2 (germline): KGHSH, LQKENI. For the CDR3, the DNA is TGTGCCAGCTCACCACGGGACAACACTGAAGCTTTCTTT. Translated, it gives CASSPRDNTEAFF.

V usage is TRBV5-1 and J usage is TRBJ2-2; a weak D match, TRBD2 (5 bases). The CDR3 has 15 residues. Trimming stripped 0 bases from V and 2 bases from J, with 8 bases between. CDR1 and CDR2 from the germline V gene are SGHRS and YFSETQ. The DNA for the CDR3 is TGCGCCAGCAGCTTGGCCGGGGATAACACCGGGGAGCTGTTTTTT. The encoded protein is CASSLAGDNTGELFF.

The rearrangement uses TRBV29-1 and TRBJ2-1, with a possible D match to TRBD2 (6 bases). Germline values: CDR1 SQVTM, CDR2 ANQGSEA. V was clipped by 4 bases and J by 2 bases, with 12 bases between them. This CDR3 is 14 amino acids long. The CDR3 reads CSVGRGGTYNEQFF. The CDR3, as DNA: TGCAGCGTTGGGAGGGGTGGGACCTACAATGAGCAGTTCTTC.

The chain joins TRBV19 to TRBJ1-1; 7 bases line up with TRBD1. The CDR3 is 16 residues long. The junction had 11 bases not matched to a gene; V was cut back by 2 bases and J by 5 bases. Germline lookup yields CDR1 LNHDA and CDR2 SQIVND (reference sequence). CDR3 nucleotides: TGTGCCAGTAGTATAAGGGGGCGCCGGGTGGGTACTGAAGCTTTCTTT. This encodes CASSIRGRRVGTEAFF.

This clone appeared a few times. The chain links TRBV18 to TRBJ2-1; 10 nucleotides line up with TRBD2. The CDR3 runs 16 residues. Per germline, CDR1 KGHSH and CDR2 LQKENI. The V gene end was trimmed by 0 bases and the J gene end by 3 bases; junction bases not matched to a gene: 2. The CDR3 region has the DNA TGTGCCAGCTCACCACCTGGACTAGCGGTCTACAATGAGCAGTTCTTC. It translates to CASSPPGLAVYNEQFF.

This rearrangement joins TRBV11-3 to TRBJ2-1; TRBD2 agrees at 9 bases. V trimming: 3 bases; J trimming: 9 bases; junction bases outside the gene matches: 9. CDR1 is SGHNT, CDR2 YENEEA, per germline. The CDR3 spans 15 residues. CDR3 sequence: CASSFGGGAASEQFF. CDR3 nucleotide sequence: TGTGCCAGCAGCTTTGGCGGGGGGGCCGCGAGTGAGCAGTTCTTC.

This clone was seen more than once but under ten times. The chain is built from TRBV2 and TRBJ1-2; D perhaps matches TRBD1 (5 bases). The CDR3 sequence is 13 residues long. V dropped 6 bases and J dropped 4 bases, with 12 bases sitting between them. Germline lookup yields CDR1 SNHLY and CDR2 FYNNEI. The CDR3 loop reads CASRKGQAYGYTF. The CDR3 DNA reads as TGTGCCAGCAGGAAGGGGCAGGCCTATGGCTACACCTTC.

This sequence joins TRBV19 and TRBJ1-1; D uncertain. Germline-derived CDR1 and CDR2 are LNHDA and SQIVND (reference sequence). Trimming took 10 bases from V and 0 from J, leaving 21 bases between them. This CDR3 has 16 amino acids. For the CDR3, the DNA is TGTGCCACCACCCCCGGGCGGCTACGAATGAACACTGAAGCTTTCTTT. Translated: CATTPGRLRMNTEAFF.

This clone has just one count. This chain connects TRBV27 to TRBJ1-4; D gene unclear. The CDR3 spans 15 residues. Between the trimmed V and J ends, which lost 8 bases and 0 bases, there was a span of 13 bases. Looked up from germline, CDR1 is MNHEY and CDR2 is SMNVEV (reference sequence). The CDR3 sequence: CASGLWEATNEKLFF. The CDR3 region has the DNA TGTGCCAGCGGGCTTTGGGAGGCAACTAATGAAAAACTGTTTTTT.

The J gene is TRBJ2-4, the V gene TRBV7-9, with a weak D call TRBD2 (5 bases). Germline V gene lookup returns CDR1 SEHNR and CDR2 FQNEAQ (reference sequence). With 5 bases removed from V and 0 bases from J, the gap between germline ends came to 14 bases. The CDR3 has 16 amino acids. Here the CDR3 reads CASSLSGSIAKNIQYF. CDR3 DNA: TGTGCCAGCAGCCTGAGCGGAAGCATAGCCAAAAACATTCAGTACTTC.

CDR3 sequence (DNA): TGTGCCAGCAGCGGCAGAAATCAGCCTGAAGCTTTCTTT. Translated: CASSGRNQPEAFF. The chain carries TRBV11-3 and TRBJ1-1; D is undetermined. Trimming took 5 bases from V and 6 from J, leaving 13 bases between them. The CDR3 has 13 residues. CDR1 and CDR2 from the germline V gene are SGHNT and YENEEA.

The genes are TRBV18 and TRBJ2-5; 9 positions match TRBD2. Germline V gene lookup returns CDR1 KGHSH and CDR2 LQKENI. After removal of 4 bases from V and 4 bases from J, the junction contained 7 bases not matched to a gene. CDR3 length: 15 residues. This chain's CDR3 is CASSQAGGRGETQYF. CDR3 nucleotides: TGTGCCAGCTCACAAGCGGGAGGAAGGGGAGAGACCCAGTACTTC.

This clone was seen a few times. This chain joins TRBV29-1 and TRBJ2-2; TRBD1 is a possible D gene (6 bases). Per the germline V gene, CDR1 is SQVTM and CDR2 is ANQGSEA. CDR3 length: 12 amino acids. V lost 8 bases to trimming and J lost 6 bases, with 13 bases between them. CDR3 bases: TGCAGCATCACCACAGGGCCCGGGGAGCTGTTTTTT. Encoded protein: CSITTGPGELFF.

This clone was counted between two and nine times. The CDR3 loop reads CASSEQGGNQPQHF. In DNA, the CDR3 is TGTGCCAGCAGCGAACAGGGTGGGAATCAGCCCCAGCATTTT. The chain links TRBV7-6 to TRBJ1-5; a possible D gene is TRBD1 (6 bases). From germline, CDR1 is SGHVS and CDR2 FNYEAQ. This CDR3 has 14 residues. V was cut by 5 bases and J by 4 bases, with 12 bases left in between.

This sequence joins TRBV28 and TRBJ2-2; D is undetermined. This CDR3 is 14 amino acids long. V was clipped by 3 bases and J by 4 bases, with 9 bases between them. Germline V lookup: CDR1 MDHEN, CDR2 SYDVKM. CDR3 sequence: CASSLSVSTGELFF. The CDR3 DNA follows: TGTGCCAGCAGTTTGTCAGTAAGCACCGGGGAGCTGTTTTTT.